The 15 T cell receptor beta chains below all came from one sample that was sequenced in a study of immune cell composition in non-small cell lung cancer. Only in-frame clones appear in the TCRdb table, and some are missing; sequencing was by immunoSEQ multiplex PCR. Among about 14,000 clones listed, more than 65% were seen once. Sequencing was done on a sample of lung tumor tissue. Source of these receptors: a human donor with non-small cell lung cancer.

The chain joins TRBV5-6 to TRBJ2-7; D is perhaps TRBD1 or TRBD2 (5 bases each). Per germline, CDR1 SGHDT and CDR2 YYEEEE. This CDR3 is built from 15 residues. V was pared by 4 bases and J by 0 bases, with 14 bases between. CDR3 region: CASSIYRDASYEQYF. CDR3 in DNA: TGTGCCAGCAGCATCTACCGGGACGCCTCCTACGAGCAGTACTTC.

This clone came up once. The chain links TRBV7-8 to TRBJ2-3, with a tentative D call TRBD2 (5 bases). Germline V gene lookup returns CDR1 SGHVS and CDR2 FQNEAQ. The CDR3 is 13 amino acids. V lost 0 bases and J 4 bases, leaving 5 bases between the germline ends. The CDR3 spells CASSLAGADTQYF. CDR3 in DNA: TGTGCCAGCAGCTTAGCGGGAGCAGATACGCAGTATTTT.

The rearrangement joins TRBV6-5 to TRBJ2-7, with 8 bases that match TRBD2. The CDR3 has 14 amino acids. J lost 2 bases, V lost 6 bases, and 6 bases had no gene match. From germline, CDR1 is MNHEY and CDR2 SVGAGI. As DNA, the CDR3 is TGTGCCAGCAGCCGGGCGGGAGGCACCTACGAGCAGTACTTC. It codes for CASSRAGGTYEQYF.

This sequence joins TRBV5-1 and TRBJ2-7; 9 bases match TRBD1. The V gene's germline CDR1 is SGHRS and CDR2 YFSETQ. This CDR3 is built from 15 residues. V was pared by 0 bases and J by 4 bases, with 5 bases of the junction left unmatched. The CDR3, as DNA: TGCGCCAGCAGCTTGGCAGGACAGGGGCTGTACGAGCAGTACTTC. This sequence encodes CASSLAGQGLYEQYF. Combining the CDR3 with reference TRBV5-1 and TRBJ2-7 gives the whole variable domain KAGVTQTPRYLIKTRGQQVTLSCSPISGHRSVSWYQQTPGQGLQFLFEYFSETQRNKGNFPGRFSGRQFSNSRSEMNVSTLELGDSALYLCASSLAGQGLYEQYFGPGTRLTVT.

This chain uses TRBV19 with TRBJ2-5; maybe TRBD1 (6 bases). Trimming took off 7 bases at V and 1 base at J, with 13 bases between the two ends. Germline assignment: CDR1 LNHDA and CDR2 SQIVND (reference sequence). CDR3 length equals 14 residues. The CDR3 region has the DNA TGTGCCAGTACCAGGGGACAATCCCAAGAGACCCAGTACTTC. It specifies CASTRGQSQETQYF.

The J gene is TRBJ2-1, the V gene TRBV30, with 9 bases matching TRBD1. The CDR3 extends over 11 amino acids. Germline-derived CDR1 and CDR2 are GTSNPN and SVGIG (reference sequence). The junction had 5 bases not matched to a gene; V was cut back by 3 bases and J by 14 bases. The CDR3 DNA reads as TGTGCCTGGAGATTTCGACAGGGGGAGTTCTTC. It encodes CAWRFRQGEFF.

This clone showed up just once. The chain recombines TRBV4-1 with TRBJ2-5; TRBD2 agrees at 7 bases. V lost 4 bases and J lost 5; bases outside the gene matches: 7. Per the germline V gene, CDR1 is MGHRA and CDR2 is YSYEKL. The CDR3 totals 14 residues. The CDR3, as DNA: TGCGCCAGCAGCCCGTCGGGAGGCGGGGAGACCCAGTACTTC. It encodes CASSPSGGGETQYF.

V is TRBV6-6 and J is TRBJ2-1; 9 bases match TRBD2. This CDR3 comprises 16 residues. V shed 3 bases and J 5 bases; nucleotides not matched to a gene: 8. Germline V gene lookup returns CDR1 MNHNY and CDR2 SVGAGI (reference sequence). CDR3 amino acids: CASSYPGVAGDNEQFF. The CDR3 bases are TGTGCCAGCAGTTATCCTGGGGTAGCGGGAGACAATGAGCAGTTCTTC.

This clone was recorded only once. The chain recombines TRBV15 with TRBJ1-4, with D uncertain. Germline V gives CDR1 LNHNV, CDR2 YYDKDF (reference sequence). The CDR3 contains 17 residues. V shed 0 bases and J shed 0 bases, with 11 bases lying between them. CDR3 DNA sequence: TGTGCCACCAGCAGAGAGGGCGTCGTTGCAACTAATGAAAAACTGTTTTTT. The encoded protein is CATSREGVVATNEKLFF.

The V and J genes are TRBV5-1 and TRBJ1-3; tentative D call: TRBD1 (6 bases). V was trimmed by 0 bases and J by 8 bases, leaving 15 bases between them. The CDR3 is 15 residues long. Germline loops: CDR1 SGHRS, CDR2 YFSETQ. CDR3 sequence reads: CASSLGQQGIDTIYF. The CDR3 bases are TGCGCCAGCAGCTTGGGACAACAGGGAATTGACACCATATATTTT. Supplemented by reference TRBV5-1 and TRBJ1-3, the full variable domain reads KAGVTQTPRYLIKTRGQQVTLSCSPISGHRSVSWYQQTPGQGLQFLFEYFSETQRNKGNFPGRFSGRQFSNSRSEMNVSTLELGDSALYLCASSLGQQGIDTIYFGEGSWLTVV.

This clone has only a few counts. This chain joins TRBV7-2 and TRBJ2-3, with D possibly being TRBD2 (5 bases). The CDR3 is made up of 15 amino acids. The germline V gene encodes CDR1 SGHTA and CDR2 FQGNSA. Trimming took 1 base from V and 4 from J, leaving 12 bases between them. The CDR3 DNA is TGTGCCAGCAGCTTAGGGTCTAGCCGAGCAGATACGCAGTATTTT. This encodes CASSLGSSRADTQYF.

This chain uses TRBV28 with TRBJ2-7, with D possibly TRBD2 on 5 matching bases. In germline, CDR1 is MDHEN, CDR2 SYDVKM. CDR3 size: 12 residues. V dropped 6 bases and J dropped 5 bases, with 11 bases sitting between them. CDR3 nucleotides: TGTGCCAGCAGCGAGGGTGTACACGAGCAGTACTTC. This gives the protein CASSEGVHEQYF.

The rearrangement links TRBV11-2 to TRBJ2-5, with TRBD2 as a possible D gene (5 bases). The CDR3 extends over 13 amino acids. Germline V lookup: CDR1 SGHAT, CDR2 FQNNGV. V lost 3 bases and J lost 1, with 6 bases in between. DNA for the CDR3: TGTGCCAGCAGCTTGCGGGCCCAAGAGACCCAGTACTTC. Translated, it gives CASSLRAQETQYF.

The chain combines TRBV27 with TRBJ2-3, with D uncertain. V was clipped by 5 bases and J by 3 bases, with 9 bases between them. The CDR3 length is 13 residues. CDR1 MNHEY and CDR2 SMNVEV come from the germline V gene (reference sequence). The CDR3 nucleotides are TGTGCCAGCAGTCTCCGCTATACAGATACGCAGTATTTT. Translation: CASSLRYTDTQYF.

The rearrangement uses TRBV7-6 and TRBJ2-3; D is perhaps TRBD2 (6 bases). Germline lookup yields CDR1 SGHVS and CDR2 FNYEAQ. The germline V and J ends were trimmed by 5 bases and 5 bases, with 17 bases remaining between them. This CDR3 has 15 residues. CDR3 in amino acids: CASSPSGTGGDTQYF. The CDR3, as DNA: TGTGCCAGCAGCCCCTCCGGGACTGGTGGAGATACGCAGTATTTT.